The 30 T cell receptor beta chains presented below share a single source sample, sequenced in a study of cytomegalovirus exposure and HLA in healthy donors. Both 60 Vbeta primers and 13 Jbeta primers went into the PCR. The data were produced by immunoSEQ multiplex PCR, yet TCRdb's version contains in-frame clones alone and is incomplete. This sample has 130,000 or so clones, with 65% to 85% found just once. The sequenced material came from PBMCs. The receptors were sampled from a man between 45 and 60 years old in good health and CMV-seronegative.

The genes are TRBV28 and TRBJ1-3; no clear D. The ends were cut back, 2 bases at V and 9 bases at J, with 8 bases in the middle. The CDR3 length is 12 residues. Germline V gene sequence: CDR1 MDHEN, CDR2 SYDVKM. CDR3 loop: CASSLQVSTIYF. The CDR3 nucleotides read TGTGCCAGCAGTTTACAGGTTTCCACCATATATTTT.

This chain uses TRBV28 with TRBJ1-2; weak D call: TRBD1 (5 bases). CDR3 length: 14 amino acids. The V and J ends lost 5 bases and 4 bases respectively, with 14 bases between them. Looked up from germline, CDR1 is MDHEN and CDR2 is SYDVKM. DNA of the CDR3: TGTGCCAGCAGTCTAATAAGACAGAGCTATGGCTACACCTTC. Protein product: CASSLIRQSYGYTF.

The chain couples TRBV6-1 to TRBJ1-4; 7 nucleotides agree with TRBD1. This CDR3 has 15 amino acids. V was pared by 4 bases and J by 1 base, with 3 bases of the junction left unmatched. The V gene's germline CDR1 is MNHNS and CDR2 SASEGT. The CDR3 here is CASSGRTGTNEKLFF. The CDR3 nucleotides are TGTGCCAGCAGTGGTCGGACAGGAACTAATGAAAAACTGTTTTTT.

CDR3 residues: CASSLLSGELFF. CDR3 nucleotides: TGTGCCAGCAGCTTATTATCCGGGGAGCTGTTTTTT. The chain carries TRBV11-2 and TRBJ2-2; D is ambiguous. The germline CDR1 and CDR2 sequences are SGHAT and FQNNGV. V lost 2 bases, J lost 6 bases, and 4 bases lay in between. The CDR3 spans 12 residues.

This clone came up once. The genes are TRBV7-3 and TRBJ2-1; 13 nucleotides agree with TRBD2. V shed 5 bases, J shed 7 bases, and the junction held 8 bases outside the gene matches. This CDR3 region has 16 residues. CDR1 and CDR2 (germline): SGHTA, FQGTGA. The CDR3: CASSQTGTSGVNEQFF. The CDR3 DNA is TGTGCCAGCAGCCAGACCGGGACTAGCGGGGTTAATGAGCAGTTCTTC.

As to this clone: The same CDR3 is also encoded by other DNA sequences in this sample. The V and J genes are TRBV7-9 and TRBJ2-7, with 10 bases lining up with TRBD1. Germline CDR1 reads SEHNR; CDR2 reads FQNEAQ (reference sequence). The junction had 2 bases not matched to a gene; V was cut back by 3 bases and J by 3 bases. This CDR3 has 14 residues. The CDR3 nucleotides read TGTGCCAGCAGCTTGGGACAGGGGTACTACGAGCAGTACTTC. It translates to CASSLGQGYYEQYF.

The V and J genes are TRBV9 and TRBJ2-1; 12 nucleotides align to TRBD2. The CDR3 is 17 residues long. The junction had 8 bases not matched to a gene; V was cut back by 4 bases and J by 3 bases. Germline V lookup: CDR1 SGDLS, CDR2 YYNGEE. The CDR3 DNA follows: TGTGCCAGCAGCTCCCTGACTAGCGGGAGTATCTACAATGAGCAGTTCTTC. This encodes CASSSLTSGSIYNEQFF.

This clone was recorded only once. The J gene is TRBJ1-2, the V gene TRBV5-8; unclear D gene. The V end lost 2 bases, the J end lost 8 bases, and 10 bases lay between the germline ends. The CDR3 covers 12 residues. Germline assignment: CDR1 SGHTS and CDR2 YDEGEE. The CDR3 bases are TGTGCCAGCAGCTTTACTAGGAGAGGCTACACCTTC. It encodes CASSFTRRGYTF.

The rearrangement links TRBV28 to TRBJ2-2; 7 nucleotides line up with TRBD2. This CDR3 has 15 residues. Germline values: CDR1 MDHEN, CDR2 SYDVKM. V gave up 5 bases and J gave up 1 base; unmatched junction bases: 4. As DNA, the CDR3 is TGTGCCAGCAGTCCATCTAGCGGGAACACCGGGGAGCTGTTTTTT. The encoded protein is CASSPSSGNTGELFF.

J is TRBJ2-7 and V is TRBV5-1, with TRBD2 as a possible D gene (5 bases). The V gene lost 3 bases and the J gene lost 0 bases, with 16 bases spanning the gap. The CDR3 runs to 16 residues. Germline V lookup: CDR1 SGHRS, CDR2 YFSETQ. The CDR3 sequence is CASSYIVGISSYEQYF. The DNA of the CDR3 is TGCGCCAGCAGCTACATTGTCGGGATAAGCTCCTACGAGCAGTACTTC.

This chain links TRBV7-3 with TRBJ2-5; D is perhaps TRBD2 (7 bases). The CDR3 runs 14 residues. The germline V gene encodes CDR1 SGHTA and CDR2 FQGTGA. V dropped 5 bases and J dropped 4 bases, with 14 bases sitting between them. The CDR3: CASSPSGGRETQYF. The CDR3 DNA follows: TGTGCCAGCAGCCCATCGGGGGGCAGAGAGACCCAGTACTTC.

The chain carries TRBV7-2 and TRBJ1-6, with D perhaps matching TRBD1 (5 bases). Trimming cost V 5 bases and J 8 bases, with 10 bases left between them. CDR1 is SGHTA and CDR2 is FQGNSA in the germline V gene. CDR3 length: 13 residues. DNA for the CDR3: TGTGCCAGCAGCCGCGGGGGAGATTCACCCCTCCACTTT. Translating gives CASSRGGDSPLHF.

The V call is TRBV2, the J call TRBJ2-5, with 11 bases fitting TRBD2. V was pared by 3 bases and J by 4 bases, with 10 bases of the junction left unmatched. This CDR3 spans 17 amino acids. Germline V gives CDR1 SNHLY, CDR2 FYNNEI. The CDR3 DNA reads TGTGCCAGCAGTGAGTCCCTAGCGGGAGGACTCTCAGAGACCCAGTACTTC. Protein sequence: CASSESLAGGLSETQYF.

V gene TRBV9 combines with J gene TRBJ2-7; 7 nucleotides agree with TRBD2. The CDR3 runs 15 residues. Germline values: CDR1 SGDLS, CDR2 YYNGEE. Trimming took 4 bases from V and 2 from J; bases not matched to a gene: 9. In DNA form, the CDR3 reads TGTGCCAGCAGCCTAGGCCCTAGCGGAGCCTACGAGCAGTACTTC. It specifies CASSLGPSGAYEQYF.

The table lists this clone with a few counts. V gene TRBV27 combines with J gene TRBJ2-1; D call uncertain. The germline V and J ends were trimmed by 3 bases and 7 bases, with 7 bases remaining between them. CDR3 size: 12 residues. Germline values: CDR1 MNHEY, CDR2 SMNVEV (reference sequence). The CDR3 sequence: CASSFGGNEQFF. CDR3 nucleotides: TGTGCCAGCAGTTTCGGCGGAAATGAGCAGTTCTTC.

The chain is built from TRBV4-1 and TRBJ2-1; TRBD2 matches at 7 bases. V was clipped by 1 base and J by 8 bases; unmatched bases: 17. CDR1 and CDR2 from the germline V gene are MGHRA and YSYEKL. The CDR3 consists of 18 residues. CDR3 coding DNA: TGCGCCAGCAGCCAAGCCCCCCTAGCGGTACGTATGAGGGATGAGCAGTTCTTC. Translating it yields CASSQAPLAVRMRDEQFF.

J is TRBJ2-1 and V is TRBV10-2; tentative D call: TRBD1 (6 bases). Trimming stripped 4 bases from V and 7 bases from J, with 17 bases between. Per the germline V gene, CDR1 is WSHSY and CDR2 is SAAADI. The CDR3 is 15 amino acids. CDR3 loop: CASSVQGPFMNEQFF. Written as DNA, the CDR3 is TGCGCCAGCAGTGTCCAGGGGCCGTTTATGAATGAGCAGTTCTTC.

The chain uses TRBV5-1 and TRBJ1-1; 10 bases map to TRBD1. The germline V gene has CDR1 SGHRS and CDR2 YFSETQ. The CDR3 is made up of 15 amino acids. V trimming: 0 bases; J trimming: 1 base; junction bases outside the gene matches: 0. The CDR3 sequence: CASSLGDRGNTEAFF. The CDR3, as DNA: TGCGCCAGCAGCTTGGGGGACAGGGGGAACACTGAAGCTTTCTTT.

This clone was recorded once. The CDR3 is CASSIRPGLAGSYEQYF. The CDR3 nucleotides are TGTGCCAGTAGTATAAGGCCGGGACTAGCGGGATCCTACGAGCAGTACTTC. This chain uses TRBV19 with TRBJ2-7; 13 positions match TRBD2. CDR3 length: 17 residues. Per the germline V gene, CDR1 is LNHDA and CDR2 is SQIVND (reference sequence). The V segment lost 2 bases and the J segment 1 base; nucleotides outside the gene matches: 5.

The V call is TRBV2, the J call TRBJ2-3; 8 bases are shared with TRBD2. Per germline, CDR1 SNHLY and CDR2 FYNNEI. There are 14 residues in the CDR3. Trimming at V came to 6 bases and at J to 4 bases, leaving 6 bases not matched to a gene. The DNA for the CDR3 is TGTGCCAGCAGGGGACTAGGGAATCCAGATACGCAGTATTTT. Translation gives CASRGLGNPDTQYF.

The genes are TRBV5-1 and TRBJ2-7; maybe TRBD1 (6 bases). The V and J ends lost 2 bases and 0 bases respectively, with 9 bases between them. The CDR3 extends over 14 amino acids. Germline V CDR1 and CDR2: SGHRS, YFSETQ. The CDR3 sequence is CASSFEGGSYEQYF. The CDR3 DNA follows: TGCGCCAGCAGCTTTGAAGGGGGCTCCTACGAGCAGTACTTC. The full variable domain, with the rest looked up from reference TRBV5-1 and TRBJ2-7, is KAGVTQTPRYLIKTRGQQVTLSCSPISGHRSVSWYQQTPGQGLQFLFEYFSETQRNKGNFPGRFSGRQFSNSRSEMNVSTLELGDSALYLCASSFEGGSYEQYFGPGTRLTVT.

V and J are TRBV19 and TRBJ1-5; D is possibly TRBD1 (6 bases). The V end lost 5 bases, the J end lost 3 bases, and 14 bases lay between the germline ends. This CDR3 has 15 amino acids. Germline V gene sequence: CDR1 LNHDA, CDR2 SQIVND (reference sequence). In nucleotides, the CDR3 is TGTGCCAGTAGTGGTATTGAGGGGGACAATCAGCCCCAGCATTTT. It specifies CASSGIEGDNQPQHF.

For the CDR3, the DNA is TGCGCCAGCAGTTCCGGAGGGACTTCCTCCTACAATGAGCAGTTCTTC. This sequence encodes CASSSGGTSSYNEQFF. The V call is TRBV5-1, the J call TRBJ2-1, with a possible D match to TRBD2 (6 bases). CDR3 length equals 16 residues. Between the trimmed V and J ends, which lost 5 bases and 0 bases, there was a span of 15 bases. From germline, CDR1 is SGHRS and CDR2 YFSETQ.

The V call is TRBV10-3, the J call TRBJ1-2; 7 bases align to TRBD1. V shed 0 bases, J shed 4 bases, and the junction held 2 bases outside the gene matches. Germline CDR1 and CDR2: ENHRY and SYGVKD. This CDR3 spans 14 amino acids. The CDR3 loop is CAISESTGVYGYTF. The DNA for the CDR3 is TGTGCCATCAGTGAGTCTACAGGGGTCTATGGCTACACCTTC.

The CDR3: CASSMGQGETQYF. The CDR3 nucleotides read TGTGCCAGCAGCATGGGACAGGGAGAGACCCAGTACTTC. The chain combines TRBV7-2 with TRBJ2-5, with 9 nucleotides matching TRBD1. Germline lookup yields CDR1 SGHTA and CDR2 FQGNSA. V trimming: 5 bases; J trimming: 4 bases; junction bases outside the gene matches: 2. The CDR3 is 13 amino acids.

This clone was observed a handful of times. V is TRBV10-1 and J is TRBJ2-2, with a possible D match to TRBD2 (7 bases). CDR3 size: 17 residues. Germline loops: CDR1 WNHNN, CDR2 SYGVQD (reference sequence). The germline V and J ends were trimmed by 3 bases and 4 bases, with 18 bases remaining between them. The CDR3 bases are TGCGCCAGCAGTGAAACACCGGGGGGCGACGGCACCGGGGAGCTGTTTTTT. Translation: CASSETPGGDGTGELFF.

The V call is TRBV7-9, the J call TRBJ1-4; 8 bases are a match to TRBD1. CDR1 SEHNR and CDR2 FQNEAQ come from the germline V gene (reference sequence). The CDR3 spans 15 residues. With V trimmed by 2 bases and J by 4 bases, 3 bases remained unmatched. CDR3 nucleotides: TGTGCCAGCAGCTTACGGACAGGGAATAATGAAAAACTGTTTTTT. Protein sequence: CASSLRTGNNEKLFF.

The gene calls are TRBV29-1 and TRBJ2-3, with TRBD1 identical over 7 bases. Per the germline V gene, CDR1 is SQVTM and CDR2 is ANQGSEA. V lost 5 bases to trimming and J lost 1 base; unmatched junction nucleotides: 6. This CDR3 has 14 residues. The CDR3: CSVSRQGGTDTQYF. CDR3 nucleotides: TGCAGCGTTTCCCGGCAGGGGGGCACAGATACGCAGTATTTT.

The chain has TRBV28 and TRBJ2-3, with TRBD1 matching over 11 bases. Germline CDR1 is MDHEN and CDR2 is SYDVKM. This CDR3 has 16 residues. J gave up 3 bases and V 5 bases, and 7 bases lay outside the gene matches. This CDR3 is CASSAPGTGGTDTQYF. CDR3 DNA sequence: TGTGCCAGCAGTGCCCCGGGGACAGGGGGTACAGATACGCAGTATTTT.

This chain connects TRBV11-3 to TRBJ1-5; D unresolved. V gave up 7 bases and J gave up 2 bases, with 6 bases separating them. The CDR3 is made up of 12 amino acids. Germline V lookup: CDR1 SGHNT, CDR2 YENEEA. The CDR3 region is CASKTGNQPQHF. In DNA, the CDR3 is TGTGCCAGCAAAACGGGCAATCAGCCCCAGCATTTT.